A single sample is the source of the 3 T cell receptor beta chains below, sequenced in a study of Graves' ophthalmopathy and Graves' hyperthyroidism (dated by TCRdb to about 2018). This sample was sequenced with an Illumina HiSeq 2000. For repertoire sequencing, TCR beta CDR3 regions were amplified from RNA transcripts. HTBI primers and the Qiagen OneStep RT-PCR kit were used in a first-round RT-PCR, which was followed by a second-round multiplex PCR, size selection and purification. The raw public reads went through TCRdb reprocessing: fastp at Q25, MiXCR clone calling, in-frame beta chains kept. A single entry per CDR3 protein holds the most common genes and DNA from its merged rows. Here the sample has approximately 500,000 distinct CDR3 sequences; around an eighth occur a single time. The top ten hold 8% to 10% of the sample. Sequencing was done on a sample of blood. The source of these receptors is a woman aged 25 to 45 with Graves' ophthalmopathy. Donor details come from another sample of the same person, matched by shared clones.

This CDR3 reads CASSPSLTGIGELFF. The CDR3 coding sequence is TGTGCCAGCTCACCTTCGTTGACAGGGATCGGGGAGCTGTTTTTT. The chain carries TRBV18 and TRBJ2-2, with 7 positions matching TRBD1. This CDR3 contains 15 residues. Germline V gene lookup returns CDR1 KGHSH and CDR2 LQKENI. V gave up 3 bases and J gave up 7 bases; unmatched junction bases: 8. Full variable domain (missing parts from reference TRBV18 and TRBJ2-2): NAGVMQNPRHLVRRRGQEARLRCSPMKGHSHVYWYRQLPEEGLKFMVYLQKENIIDESGMPKERFSAEFPKEGPSILRIQQVVRGDSAAYFCASSPSLTGIGELFFGEGSRLTVL.

This clonotype was detected many times. This chain connects TRBV11-1 to TRBJ2-2; 10 bases align to TRBD2. The CDR3 runs to 16 residues. The germline V gene encodes CDR1 SGHAT and CDR2 FQDESV (reference sequence). The V segment lost 6 bases and the J segment 3 bases; nucleotides outside the gene matches: 7. This CDR3 reads CASRLSGRSHTGELFF. DNA for the CDR3: TGTGCCAGCAGACTTAGCGGGAGGTCTCACACCGGGGAGCTGTTTTTT.

This clonotype has a handful of counts. The chain uses TRBV27 and TRBJ1-2; D is unclear. Germline-derived CDR1 and CDR2 are MNHEY and SMNVEV (reference sequence). The length of the CDR3 is 14 residues. The V end lost 6 bases, the J end lost 4 bases, and 15 bases lay between the germline ends. The CDR3 nucleotides read TGTGCCAGCAGACCGGGCCCGTTTGGCTATGGCTACACCTTC. This gives the protein CASRPGPFGYGYTF.